These T cell receptor beta chains were read from a single sample in a study of regulatory and conventional T cells in RAG deficiency. Assay: immunoSEQ multiplex PCR; the TCRdb copy retains only in-frame clones and omits some. The sample carries about 30,000 clones, 75% to 95% recorded once. These same records also appear under a second study, on regulatory T cells.

The sample taken for sequencing was Tregs sorted from blood. These receptors originate from a human donor in good health. CDR3s include the opening cysteine and the closing phenylalanine or tryptophan. D genes are given only for firm matches. Clone size is shown for a subset of rows, as once, few, many or a class of expanded clone.

J | size | V | D | CDR3 | DNA
TRBJ1-1 | NA | TRBV13 | NA | CASSFLPGNTEAFF | TGTGCCAGCAGCTTTTTGCCAGGGAACACTGAAGCTTTCTTT
TRBJ1-6 | NA | TRBV7-3 | NA | CASSFNRNSPLHF | TGTGCCAGCAGCTTCAACCGTAATTCACCCCTCCACTTT
TRBJ2-2 | NA | TRBV2 | TRBD2 | CASSQFMTSGGNTGELFF | TGTGCCAGCAGTCAATTTATGACTAGCGGGGGGAACACCGGGGAGCTGTTTTTT
TRBJ1-1 | NA | TRBV9 | NA | CASSPATLLMNTEAFF | TGTGCCAGCAGCCCCGCGACACTGTTAATGAACACTGAAGCTTTCTTT
TRBJ1-1 | NA | TRBV14 | NA | CASSLGQRMAFF | TGTGCCAGCAGCCTGGGACAAAGGATGGCTTTCTTT
TRBJ2-3 | NA | TRBV5-4 | TRBD2 | CASSLSPSGGAGDTQYF | TGTGCCAGCAGCTTAAGTCCTAGCGGGGGGGCCGGAGATACGCAGTATTTT
TRBJ2-5 | NA | TRBV4-1 | TRBD2 | CASSHGGAKETQYF | TGCGCCAGCAGCCACGGGGGGGCAAAGGAGACCCAGTACTTC
TRBJ1-1 | NA | TRBV2 | NA | CASSDAGVEAFF | TGTGCCAGCAGTGATGCCGGGGTTGAAGCTTTCTTT
TRBJ1-6 | NA | TRBV9 | NA | CASSARTGFSPLHF | TGTGCCAGCAGCGCCCGTACAGGGTTCTCACCCCTCCACTTT
TRBJ2-3 | NA | TRBV4-2 | TRBD2 | CASSQVGRGGGQDTQYF | TGTGCCAGCAGCCAAGTGGGCCGCGGGGGGGGGCAGGATACGCAGTATTTT
TRBJ1-1 | NA | TRBV11-2 | NA | CASSRNKQLNTEAFF | TGTGCCAGCAGCCGGAACAAACAGCTGAACACTGAAGCTTTCTTT
TRBJ2-5 | NA | TRBV6-5 | NA | CASSYSRTGFGTQYF | TGTGCCAGCAGTTACTCGAGGACCGGATTTGGGACCCAGTACTTC
TRBJ1-2 | NA | TRBV18 | NA | CARPRQVSYTF | TGTGCCAGGCCTCGACAGGTTAGCTACACCTTC
TRBJ2-5 | once | TRBV30 | TRBD2 | CAWSVGFTSGGPKETQYF | TGTGCCTGGAGTGTAGGGTTTACTAGCGGGGGTCCTAAGGAGACCCAGTACTTC
TRBJ1-2 | NA | TRBV2 | TRBD1 | CASSVTRDRGGGYTF | TGTGCCAGCAGTGTCACCCGGGACAGGGGCGGTGGCTACACCTTC
TRBJ1-3 | NA | TRBV28 | NA | CASTLTERGRSGNTIYF | TGTGCCAGCACCCTCACGGAAAGGGGACGCTCTGGAAACACCATATATTTT
TRBJ2-1 | NA | TRBV6-1 | TRBD1 | CASGGGTGLYNEQFF | TGTGCCAGCGGGGGAGGGACAGGGCTCTACAATGAGCAGTTCTTC
TRBJ2-1 | NA | TRBV7-7 | NA | CASSPSVKSSYNEQFF | TGTGCTAGCAGCCCCTCAGTTAAGAGCTCCTACAATGAGCAGTTCTTC
TRBJ2-3 | NA | TRBV28 | NA | CASSWVGRRTDTQYF | TGTGCCAGCAGTTGGGTGGGCAGGCGCACAGATACGCAGTATTTT
TRBJ2-7 | NA | TRBV13 | NA | CASSLMVVRGGTTYEQYF | TGTGCCAGCAGCTTAATGGTGGTGAGAGGCGGCACCACCTACGAGCAGTACTTC
TRBJ2-5 | few | TRBV5-4 | NA | CASSLTTAQETQYF | TGTGCCAGCAGCTTGACGACAGCCCAAGAGACCCAGTACTTC
TRBJ2-1 | NA | TRBV2 | NA | CASRIQGWGYNEQFF | TGTGCCAGCAGGATACAGGGATGGGGCTACAATGAGCAGTTCTTC
TRBJ2-5 | NA | TRBV6-1 | NA | CASEGFQETQYF | TGTGCCAGCGAGGGGTTCCAAGAGACCCAGTACTTC
TRBJ2-1 | NA | TRBV11-3 | TRBD1 | CASSLDRTGDEQFF | TGTGCCAGCAGCTTAGACAGGACAGGGGATGAGCAGTTCTTC
TRBJ2-7 | NA | TRBV5-1 | TRBD2 | CASSLVSGGAYEQYF | TGCGCCAGCAGCTTGGTAAGCGGGGGGGCCTACGAGCAGTACTTC
TRBJ2-7 | NA | TRBV27 | NA | CASSFLATVSSYEQYF | TGTGCCAGCAGTTTCCTTGCGACCGTCAGCTCCTACGAGCAGTACTTC
TRBJ2-3 | NA | TRBV6-1 | NA | CASSEGRFGTQYF | TGTGCCAGCAGTGAAGGTCGGTTTGGCACGCAGTATTTT
TRBJ1-4 | NA | TRBV25-1 | NA | CASSEYAGPINEKLFF | TGTGCCAGCAGTGAATATGCAGGCCCAATTAATGAAAAACTGTTTTTT
TRBJ1-2 | NA | TRBV7-2 | NA | CASEPRVNYGYTF | TGTGCCAGCGAGCCGAGGGTGAACTATGGCTACACCTTC
TRBJ1-5 | NA | TRBV28 | NA | CASSSRHNRADQPQHF | TGTGCCAGCAGTTCACGTCATAACAGGGCCGATCAGCCCCAGCATTTT
TRBJ2-2 | few | TRBV19 | TRBD2 | CASSPDGGVFGELFF | TGTGCCAGTAGTCCCGACGGGGGGGTCTTCGGGGAGCTGTTTTTT
TRBJ1-2 | NA | TRBV20-1 | NA | CSASDGGYTF | TGCAGTGCTAGCGATGGTGGCTACACCTTC
TRBJ2-6 | NA | TRBV2 | NA | CASSEKRRTGANVLTF | TGTGCCAGCAGTGAAAAAAGGAGGACTGGGGCCAACGTCCTGACTTTC
TRBJ1-3 | once | TRBV7-9 | NA | CASSSRGAALGNTIYF | TGTGCCAGCAGCTCCAGAGGGGCTGCCCTCGGAAACACCATATATTTT
TRBJ1-1 | NA | TRBV2 | NA | CASSFTGATEAFF | TGTGCCAGCAGTTTCACGGGGGCGACTGAAGCTTTCTTT
TRBJ2-7 | NA | TRBV7-9 | NA | CASSLGGGTYEQYF | TGTGCCAGCAGCTTAGGCGGTGGGACCTACGAGCAGTACTTC
TRBJ2-6 | NA | TRBV5-6 | NA | CASLPCNSHSRANVLTF | TGTGCCAGCCTCCCATGCAATAGTCACAGTCGGGCCAACGTCCTGACTTTC
TRBJ1-6 | NA | TRBV30 | TRBD1 | CAWSFSGTGVYNSPLHF | TGTGCCTGGAGTTTCTCCGGGACAGGGGTATATAATTCACCCCTCCACTTT
TRBJ2-3 | NA | TRBV5-1 | NA | CASRGSHTDTQYF | TGCGCCAGCAGAGGAAGTCACACAGATACGCAGTATTTT
TRBJ1-5 | NA | TRBV30 | NA | CAWSLLGARQPQHF | TGTGCCTGGAGTCTATTAGGGGCAAGGCAGCCCCAGCATTTT